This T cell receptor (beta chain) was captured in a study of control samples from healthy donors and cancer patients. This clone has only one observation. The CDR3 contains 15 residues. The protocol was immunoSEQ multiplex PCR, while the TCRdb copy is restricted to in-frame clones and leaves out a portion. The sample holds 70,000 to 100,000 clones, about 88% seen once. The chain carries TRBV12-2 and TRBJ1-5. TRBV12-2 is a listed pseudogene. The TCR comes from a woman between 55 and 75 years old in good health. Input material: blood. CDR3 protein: CASRSGTQLNQPQHF. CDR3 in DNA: TGTGCAAGTCGCTCGGGGACGCAACTAAATCAGCCCCAGCATTTT.